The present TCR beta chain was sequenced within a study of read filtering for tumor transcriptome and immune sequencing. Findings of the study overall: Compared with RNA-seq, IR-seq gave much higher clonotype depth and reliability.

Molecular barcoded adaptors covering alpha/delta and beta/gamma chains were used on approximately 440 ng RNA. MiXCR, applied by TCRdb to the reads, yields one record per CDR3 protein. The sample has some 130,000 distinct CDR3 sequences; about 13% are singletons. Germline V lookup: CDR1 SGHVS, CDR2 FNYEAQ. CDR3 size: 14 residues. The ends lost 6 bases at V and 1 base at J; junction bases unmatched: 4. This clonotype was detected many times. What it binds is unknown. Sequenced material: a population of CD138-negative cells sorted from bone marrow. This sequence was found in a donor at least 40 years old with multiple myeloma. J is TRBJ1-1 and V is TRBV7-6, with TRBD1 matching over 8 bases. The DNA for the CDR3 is TGTGCCAGCAGACCAGGGGGCAGGAACACTGAAGCTTTCTTT. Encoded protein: CASRPGGRNTEAFF. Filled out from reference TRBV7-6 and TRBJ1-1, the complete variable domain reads GAGVSQSPRYKVTKRGQDVALRCDPISGHVSLYWYRQALGQGPEFLTYFNYEAQQDKSGLPNDRFSAERPEGSISTLTIQRTEQRDSAMYRCASRPGGRNTEAFFGQGTRLTVV.